A single sample gave rise to the 2 T cell receptor beta chains below, sequenced in a study of OX40 agonist ivuxolimab in advanced cancers. Sequencing was performed with immunoSEQ multiplex PCR; in TCRdb, only in-frame clones are kept and a portion is missing. The data contain about 31,000 clones, around 80% of them singletons. Sequenced material: CD4+ or CD8+ T cells sorted from blood, taken in a trial of the OX40 agonist ivuxolimab. The receptors derive from an adult with an advanced solid tumor such as melanoma, head and neck, liver or kidney cancer.

The chain joins TRBV9 to TRBJ2-3; weak D call: TRBD1 (6 bases). V was cut by 5 bases and J by 0 bases, with 10 bases left in between. Germline V gene sequence: CDR1 SGDLS, CDR2 YYNGEE. CDR3 length equals 14 residues. CDR3 protein: CASSRQESTDTQYF. The CDR3 DNA reads TGTGCCAGCAGTCGACAGGAAAGCACAGATACGCAGTATTTT.

To note about this clone: Other DNA sequences in this specimen translate into the identical CDR3. The chain uses TRBV7-2 and TRBJ1-1; no clear D. Germline assignment: CDR1 SGHTA and CDR2 FQGNSA. The CDR3 runs 13 residues. Deletions cut 3 bases from V and 0 bases from J, with 5 bases between. CDR3 bases: TGTGCCAGCAGCTTCTCGGTGAACACTGAAGCTTTCTTT. It translates to CASSFSVNTEAFF.